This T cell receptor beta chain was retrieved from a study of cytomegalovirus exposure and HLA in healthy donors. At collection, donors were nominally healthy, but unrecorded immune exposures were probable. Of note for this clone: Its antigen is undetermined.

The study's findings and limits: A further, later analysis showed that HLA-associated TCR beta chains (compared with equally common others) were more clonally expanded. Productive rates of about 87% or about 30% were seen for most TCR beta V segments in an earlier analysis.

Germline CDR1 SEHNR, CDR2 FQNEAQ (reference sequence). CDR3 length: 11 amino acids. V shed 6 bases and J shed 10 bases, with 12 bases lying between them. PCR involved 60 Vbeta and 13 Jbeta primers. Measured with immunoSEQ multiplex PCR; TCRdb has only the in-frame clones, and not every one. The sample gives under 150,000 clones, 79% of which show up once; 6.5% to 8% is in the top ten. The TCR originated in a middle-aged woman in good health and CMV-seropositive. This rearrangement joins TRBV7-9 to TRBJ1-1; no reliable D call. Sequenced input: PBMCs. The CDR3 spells CASSLQSGAFF. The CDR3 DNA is TGTGCCAGCAGTCTTCAATCCGGAGCTTTCTTT.